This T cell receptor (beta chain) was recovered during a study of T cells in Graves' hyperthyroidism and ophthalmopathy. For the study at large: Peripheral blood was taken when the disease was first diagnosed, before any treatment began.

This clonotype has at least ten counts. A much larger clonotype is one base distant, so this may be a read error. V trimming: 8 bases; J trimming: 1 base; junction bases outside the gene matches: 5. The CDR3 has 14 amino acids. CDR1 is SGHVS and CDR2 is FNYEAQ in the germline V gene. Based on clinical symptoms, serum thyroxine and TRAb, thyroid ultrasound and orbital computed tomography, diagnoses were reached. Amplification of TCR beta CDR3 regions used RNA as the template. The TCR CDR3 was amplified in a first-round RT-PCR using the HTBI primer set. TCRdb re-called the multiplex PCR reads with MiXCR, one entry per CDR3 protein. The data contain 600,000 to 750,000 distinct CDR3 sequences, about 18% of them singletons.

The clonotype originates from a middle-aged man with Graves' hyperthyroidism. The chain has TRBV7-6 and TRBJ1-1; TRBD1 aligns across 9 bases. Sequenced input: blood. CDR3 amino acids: CASGPGQGNTEAFF. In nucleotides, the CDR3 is TGTGCCAGCGGCCCGGGACAGGGGAACACTGAAGCTTTCTTT.